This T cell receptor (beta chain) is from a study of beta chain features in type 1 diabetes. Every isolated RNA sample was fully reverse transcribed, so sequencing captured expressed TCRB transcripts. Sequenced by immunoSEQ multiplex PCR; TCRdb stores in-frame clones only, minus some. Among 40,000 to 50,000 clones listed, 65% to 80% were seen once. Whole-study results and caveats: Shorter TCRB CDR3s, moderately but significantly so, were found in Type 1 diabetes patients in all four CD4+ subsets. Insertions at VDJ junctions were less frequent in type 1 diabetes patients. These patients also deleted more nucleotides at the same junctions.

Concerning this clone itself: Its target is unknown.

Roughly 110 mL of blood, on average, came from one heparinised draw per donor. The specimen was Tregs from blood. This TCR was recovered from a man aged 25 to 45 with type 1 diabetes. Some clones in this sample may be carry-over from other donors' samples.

This CDR3 is CASSFLGLSFSDTQYF. CDR3 in DNA: TGCGCCAGCAGCTTTTTAGGACTCTCCTTCTCAGATACGCAGTATTTT. The chain is built from TRBV5-1 and TRBJ2-3; weak D call: TRBD2 (5 bases). With 2 bases removed from V and 4 bases from J, the gap between germline ends came to 17 bases. Germline CDR1 reads SGHRS; CDR2 reads YFSETQ. This CDR3 region has 16 residues.